Below, 16 T cell receptor beta chains from the same sample are listed, as sequenced in a study of blood T cells in healthy people across ages. Then a second PCR, running roughly 7 to 11 cycles, was carried out with a sample-barcoded 5' primer and a J-beta primer mix. TCRdb redid the calling of the 5' RACE reads with MiXCR, one entry per CDR3 protein. This table holds 1.5 million or so distinct CDR3 sequences, approximately 42% found once. The specimen sequenced was blood. The receptors originated from a woman aged 18-29 years in good health.

The chain combines TRBV6-6 with TRBJ1-5, with D hard to call. In germline, CDR1 is MNHNY, CDR2 SVGAGI (reference sequence). Trimming removed 3 bases at V and 3 bases at J, with 12 bases between. This CDR3 region has 15 residues. CDR3 in DNA: TGTGCCAGCAGTTATAACCAGCCCTCCAATCAGCCCCAGCATTTT. Translating gives CASSYNQPSNQPQHF.

The chain recombines TRBV20-1 with TRBJ2-4, with 10 bases lining up with TRBD2. Matching the DNA end better, TRBJ2-5 makes the J call doubtful. Germline-derived CDR1 and CDR2 are DFQATT and SNEGSKA (reference sequence). CDR3 size: 17 residues. The DNA of the CDR3 is TGCAGTGCTAGTACGGCTAGCGGGAGTTCGGATGGAGAGACCCAGTACTTC. Protein product: CSASTASGSSDGETQYF.

This clonotype occurred a few times. This sequence joins TRBV10-3 and TRBJ2-7, with 9 bases identical to TRBD1. V lost 4 bases to trimming and J lost 3 bases; unmatched junction nucleotides: 4. Per germline, CDR1 ENHRY and CDR2 SYGVKD. CDR3 size: 14 residues. CDR3 region: CAISVTGGHYEQYF. DNA for the CDR3: TGTGCCATCAGTGTGACAGGGGGTCACTACGAGCAGTACTTC.

The chain uses TRBV29-1 and TRBJ2-7; unclear D gene. The CDR3 sequence is 11 residues long. V lost 5 bases to trimming and J lost 4 bases, with 9 bases between them. In germline, CDR1 is SQVTM, CDR2 ANQGSEA. This chain's CDR3 is CSVKPDYEQYF. CDR3 nucleotide sequence: TGCAGCGTTAAACCAGATTACGAGCAGTACTTC.

The chain carries TRBV2 and TRBJ1-2, with TRBD1 as a possible D gene (5 bases). Germline CDR1 SNHLY, CDR2 FYNNEI. CDR3 length: 14 amino acids. The V gene lost 1 base and the J gene lost 4 bases, with 10 bases spanning the gap. CDR3 loop: CASSEDDRFYGYTF. In nucleotides, the CDR3 is TGTGCCAGCAGTGAAGATGACAGATTCTATGGCTACACCTTC.

This rearrangement joins TRBV29-1 to TRBJ1-2; D unclear. The germline V gene has CDR1 SQVTM and CDR2 ANQGSEA. The CDR3 runs to 15 residues. V lost 1 base and J 5 bases, leaving 17 bases between the germline ends. The CDR3 is CSVEVADAPNYGYTF. CDR3 in DNA: TGCAGCGTTGAAGTGGCGGACGCCCCAAATTATGGCTACACCTTC.

The chain couples TRBV5-1 to TRBJ2-1; 8 bases fit TRBD2. V lost 0 bases, J lost 0 bases, and 5 bases stayed unmatched. The germline V gene has CDR1 SGHRS and CDR2 YFSETQ. CDR3 length: 17 residues. CDR3 in amino acids: CASSLGGRQSSYNEQFF. DNA for the CDR3: TGCGCCAGCAGCTTGGGCGGGAGGCAAAGCTCCTACAATGAGCAGTTCTTC.

This clonotype was recorded a few times. The rearrangement uses TRBV20-1 and TRBJ2-5; D gene unclear. V lost 1 base, J lost 3 bases, and 9 bases lay in between. Germline CDR1 reads DFQATT; CDR2 reads SNEGSKA (reference sequence). This CDR3 spans 13 amino acids. As DNA, the CDR3 is TGCAGTGCTAGAGGTAGTAGAGAAGAGACCCAGTACTTC. Protein sequence: CSARGSREETQYF.

The V and J genes are TRBV7-9 and TRBJ2-1; D gene uncertain. Germline CDR1 SEHNR, CDR2 FQNEAQ (reference sequence). This CDR3 comprises 12 residues. Trimming pared 5 bases from V and 5 bases from J, leaving 7 bases between. CDR3 sequence: CASSHINNEQFF. CDR3 in DNA: TGTGCCAGCAGCCACATAAACAATGAGCAGTTCTTC.

To note about this clonotype: The junction differs from germline at one of its ends, possibly a read error. The genes are TRBV7-9 and TRBJ1-1, with 7 bases aligning to TRBD1. The CDR3 totals 14 residues. The germline gives CDR1 SEHNR, CDR2 FQNEAQ (reference sequence). The CDR3 is CSSSPDGTAAEAFF. CDR3 bases: TGTTCCAGCAGCCCTGACGGGACAGCCGCTGAAGCTTTCTTT. Variable domain in full (rest from reference TRBV7-9 and TRBJ1-1): DTGVSQNPRHKITKRGQNVTFRCDPISEHNRLYWYRQTLGQGPEFLTYFQNEAQLEKSRLLSDRFSAERPKGSFSTLEIQRTEQGDSAMYLCSSSPDGTAAEAFFGQGTRLTVV.

To note about this clonotype: A read error may produce the germline difference seen at one junction end. The chain is built from TRBV3-1 and TRBJ2-1, with 11 nucleotides matching TRBD2. CDR1 and CDR2 (germline): LGHDT, YNNKEL (reference sequence). This CDR3 has 17 residues. This CDR3 is CANSRIGGTSGRDEQFF. CDR3 nucleotide sequence: TGTGCCAACAGCCGTATCGGGGGGACTAGCGGTAGAGATGAGCAGTTCTTC.

The CDR3 region has the DNA TGTGCCAGCAGTTTGAGAGTGCCCGGGGCCCAGTACTTC. It yields the protein CASSLRVPGAQYF. This chain uses TRBV27 with TRBJ2-5; D perhaps matches TRBD2 (5 bases). Germline loops: CDR1 MNHEY, CDR2 SMNVEV (reference sequence). The length of the CDR3 is 13 residues. Trimming pared 3 bases from V and 9 bases from J, leaving 14 bases between.

A few counts support this clonotype. The chain uses TRBV2 and TRBJ1-2; unclear D gene. The V gene's germline CDR1 is SNHLY and CDR2 FYNNEI. With 9 bases removed from V and 8 bases from J, the gap between germline ends came to 13 bases. This CDR3 comprises 11 residues. This chain's CDR3 is CASNQNGGYTF. For the CDR3, the DNA is TGTGCCAGTAACCAAAACGGGGGCTACACCTTC.

V is TRBV4-1 and J is TRBJ2-3; D is unclear. Germline V CDR1 and CDR2: MGHRA, YSYEKL. The CDR3 covers 15 residues. V was clipped by 5 bases and J by 4 bases, with 16 bases between them. CDR3 DNA sequence: TGCGCCAGCAGCAACGTTGCCCGAAGCGCAGATACGCAGTATTTT. Encoded protein: CASSNVARSADTQYF.

This clonotype was seen only a few times. The V and J genes are TRBV4-1 and TRBJ2-7, with 8 positions matching TRBD2. There are 17 residues in the CDR3. J gave up 0 bases and V 1 base, and 8 bases lay outside the gene matches. CDR1 is MGHRA and CDR2 is YSYEKL in the germline V gene. CDR3 DNA sequence: TGCGCCAGCAGCCAAGGAAAACTAGCGGACCACTCCTACGAGCAGTACTTC. This sequence encodes CASSQGKLADHSYEQYF.

This chain uses TRBV12-3 or TRBV12-4 with TRBJ2-3; tentative D call: TRBD2 (5 bases). V was shortened by 3 bases and J by 2 bases, with 9 bases between the two germline ends. The CDR3 has 14 residues. The CDR3 sequence: CASSFSADTDTQYF. In DNA, the CDR3 is TGTGCCAGCAGTTTCTCAGCGGACACAGATACGCAGTATTTT.